The rows below give T cell receptor beta chains drawn from one sample of a study of blood T cell repertoires in COVID-19. The assay was immunoSEQ multiplex PCR, and TCRdb's table has in-frame clones only and misses some. The table has approximately 300,000 clones, just over 85% seen once; the top ten hold about 10%. Sequenced sample: PBMCs or T cells enriched from blood (not recorded which). The receptors were sampled from a woman aged 18-29 years who had recovered from COVID-19. CDR3s leave out the opening cysteine and the closing phenylalanine or tryptophan. The D gene is left open where the match is weak. The size field is filled for only some rows; it gives once, few, many or a size class.

NA,TRBV7-3,TRBD2,TRBJ2-5,ASSLTGTSGETQY
NA,TRBV5-1,TRBD1,TRBJ1-5,ASSESGQGDQPQH
NA,TRBV27,TRBD1,TRBJ1-2,ASSRTGGGNYGYT
NA,TRBV5-4,TRBD1,TRBJ1-2,ASSLGGQGSYGYT
NA,TRBV27,TRBD2,TRBJ2-1,ASNSGGVNEQF
NA,TRBV10-1,TRBD2,TRBJ2-7,ASSEERGLAGPHEQY
NA,TRBV7-6,NA,TRBJ1-1,ASSIRTPGRNTEAF
NA,TRBV19,NA,TRBJ2-1,ASSIGGSSSYNEQF
NA,TRBV2,NA,TRBJ2-3,ASRTDRLSTDTQY
NA,TRBV18,TRBD1,TRBJ1-4,ASSPDRELEKLF
NA,TRBV5-1,NA,TRBJ1-1,ASSLDGDPRAF
once,TRBV7-9,TRBD2,TRBJ2-2,ASSSSGRWTGELF
NA,TRBV3-1/TRBV3-2,NA,TRBJ2-3,ASSQGSTNTQY
NA,TRBV2,TRBD2,TRBJ2-1,ASGPGSRTGGDNEQF
NA,TRBV28,NA,TRBJ1-1,ASSLGAGRTEAF
NA,TRBV5-1,TRBD2,TRBJ2-3,ASSLEASGGAGIDTQY
NA,TRBV7-9,NA,TRBJ1-3,ASSSPRGGGNTIY
NA,TRBV10-3,TRBD1,TRBJ2-5,AIIPPQQGKFNETQY
NA,TRBV27,NA,TRBJ2-7,ASSFRAGFTPYEQY
NA,TRBV7-3,NA,TRBJ2-5,ASSLGAGETQY
NA,TRBV18,NA,TRBJ2-2,ASSPLGGELF
once,TRBV6-1,NA,TRBJ1-6,ASSEGAGYNSPLH
NA,TRBV28,NA,TRBJ1-4,ATLGTTNEKLF
NA,TRBV4-1,NA,TRBJ1-2,ASSHVGYYGYT
NA,TRBV28,TRBD1,TRBJ2-1,ASSPGTGPFNEQF
NA,TRBV13,TRBD1,TRBJ1-2,ASSPPDRGYGYT
NA,TRBV29-1,TRBD1,TRBJ1-1,SVVTGDTEAF
NA,TRBV24-1,TRBD2,TRBJ2-7,ATSDLRGGSPYEQY
NA,TRBV6-5,TRBD1,TRBJ2-7,ASTYTSGQIYEQY
NA,TRBV4-1,NA,TRBJ1-5,ASSHPGTSQPQH
NA,TRBV6-1,NA,TRBJ1-3,ASSEDNSSGNTIY
NA,TRBV6-5,NA,TRBJ1-6,ASSREGGLDSPLH
NA,TRBV24-1,NA,TRBJ2-7,AGTEGTYEQY
once,TRBV4-2,NA,TRBJ2-7,ASSQDPGSFNEQY
NA,TRBV9,TRBD1,TRBJ2-7,ASSVGDRTYEQY